These T cell receptor beta chains were read from a single sample in a study of blood T cells in healthy people across ages. TCRdb analysed the 5' RACE reads with MiXCR anew, one entry per CDR3 protein. The sample contains about 1.6 million distinct CDR3 sequences, about 32% of which appear only once. Specimen: blood. These receptors were obtained from a woman aged 25 to 39 in good health. Each CDR3 is given with its conserved first and last residue. The order of the fields is V gene, D gene, J gene, clone size, CDR3 DNA, CDR3 protein. The D gene is left open where the match is weak. Expanded clones get a size class; other rows say once, few or many, or leave the size out.

TRBV29-1,.,TRBJ2-1,few,TGCAGCGTTGACTTCCAAATACCGGGAGATAACTACAATGAGCAGTTCTTC,CSVDFQIPGDNYNEQFF
TRBV9,TRBD1,TRBJ2-5,.,TGTGCCAGCAGCGCAGACAGGGGGCGACCTACTGATCGGACCCAGTACTTC,CASSADRGRPTDRTQYF
TRBV7-2,TRBD2,TRBJ2-7,.,TGTGCCAGCATCCCATGGGGTAGCGGGAGAGAGCAGTACTTC,CASIPWGSGREQYF
TRBV2,TRBD2,TRBJ2-1,few,TGTGCCAGTAAGAACCAGGGACTAGCTATCCATGAGCAGTTCTTC,CASKNQGLAIHEQFF
TRBV5-1,TRBD2,TRBJ2-7,.,TGCGCCAGCAGGGATACTAGCGGATATTACTACGAGCAGTACTTC,CASRDTSGYYYEQYF
TRBV7-2,.,TRBJ2-5,.,TGTGCCAGCAGCCCCCGAAGCGGGTCCCAAGAGACCCAGTACTTC,CASSPRSGSQETQYF
TRBV18,.,TRBJ1-1,.,TGTGCCAGCCCACTAGCCCCTCGACGGGAAGTTTTCTTT,CASPLAPRREVFF
TRBV14,.,TRBJ2-7,.,TGTGCCAGCAGCCAAGGGTACAGGCCGAACTCCTACGAGCAGTACTTC,CASSQGYRPNSYEQYF
TRBV5-6,TRBD2,TRBJ2-1,many,TGTGCCAGCAGCTCCCGACTAGCGGGGGCCTACAATGAGCAGTTCTTC,CASSSRLAGAYNEQFF
TRBV7-9,.,TRBJ1-2,many,TGTGCCAGCAGCTTAGCCGCCTACGGCTACACCTTC,CASSLAAYGYTF
TRBV29-1,.,TRBJ2-7,.,TGCAGCGTGCCCGAAGGGGGTACGGAGTACTTC,CSVPEGGTEYF
TRBV24-1,.,TRBJ2-3,few,TGTGCCACCAGTGCCCTTCGGAGTGGGGGCACAGATACGCAGTATTTT,CATSALRSGGTDTQYF
TRBV6-6,.,TRBJ2-6,.,TGTGCCAGCAGCACCCGAGGGAATACTGGGGCCAACGTCCTGACTTTC,CASSTRGNTGANVLTF
TRBV9,.,TRBJ2-1,.,TGTGCCAGCAGCGTAGTAGGGACTGAGCAGTTCTTC,CASSVVGTEQFF
TRBV5-1,.,TRBJ1-2,.,TGCGCCAGCAGCCTTCAGGGCACAGGGAGCGGCTACACCTTC,CASSLQGTGSGYTF
TRBV7-3,.,TRBJ2-1,.,TGTGCCAGCGCGAAGGGGGGGGTACAGAGCTCCTACAATGAGCAGTTCTTC,CASAKGGVQSSYNEQFF
TRBV18,TRBD1,TRBJ1-1,.,TGTGCCAGCACTGGGACAGCACTTGAAGCTTTCTTT,CASTGTALEAFF